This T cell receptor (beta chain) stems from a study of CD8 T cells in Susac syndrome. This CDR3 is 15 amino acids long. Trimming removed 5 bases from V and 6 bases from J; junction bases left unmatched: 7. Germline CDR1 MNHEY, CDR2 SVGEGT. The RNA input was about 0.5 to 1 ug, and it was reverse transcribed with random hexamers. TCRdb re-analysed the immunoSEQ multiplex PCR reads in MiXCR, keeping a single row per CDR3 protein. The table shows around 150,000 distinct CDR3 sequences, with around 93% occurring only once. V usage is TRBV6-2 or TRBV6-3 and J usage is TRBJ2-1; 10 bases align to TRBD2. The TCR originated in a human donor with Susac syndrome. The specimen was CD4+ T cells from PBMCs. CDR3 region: CASSQVAGGVNEQFF. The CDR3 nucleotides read TGTGCCAGCAGTCAGGTAGCGGGAGGTGTCAATGAGCAGTTCTTC.